This T cell receptor (beta chain) emerged from a study of identical twins (dated by TCRdb to 2015 to 2016). For the study in its entirety: TCR alpha and beta repertoires from monozygotic twins, unrelated adults of various ages and cord blood were deep-sequenced to test whether fetal clonotypes persist. Replicate twin experiments were performed at different times using different library preparation protocols to rule out contamination. What the study reported, not specific to this receptor: Invariant T cells such as MAIT and iNKT could partly confound zero-insertion analyses, although diverse VJ usage argued against such confounding for most clonotypes. Recombination models systematically underestimated out-of-frame TCR alpha sharing in monozygotic twins but agreed with sharing between unrelated individuals. Abundant cord blood beta clonotypes carried fewer insertions; young adult naive repertoires showed a weaker similar trend, while memory repertoires showed none. Out-of-frame TCR alpha sequences shared between twins showed an excess of low generation-probability sequences compared with coincidental sharing between unrelated individuals. Because the same donors could not be followed over many years, the conclusions depended on cross-sectional statistical analysis. In beta out-of-frame sequences, excess twin sharing was weaker, because having fewer shared sequences lowered the signal-to-noise ratio.

Only healthy Caucasian donors were included. Three pairs of female monozygotic twins, all aged roughly 18 to 29 years, made up the twin cohort. Positive isolation kits from Invitrogen were used to isolate the CD4+ and CD8+ T cell populations. V sheds 1 base and J sheds 0 bases, leaving 19 bases between their ends. Counted from cysteine to phenylalanine, this CDR3 has 19 amino acids. The kept DNA is CDR3 alone, 57 bases in frame from the first base. From the germline V gene, CDR1 is LGHNT and CDR2 is FRNRAP. Receptor libraries were prepared by 5' RACE. The reads were generated on an Illumina HiSeq 2000. A universal primer binding site was introduced by template switching, and a unique molecular identifier was present in the final cDNA, enabling accurate counting of TCR cDNA molecules. Specific primers in the conserved constant-segment region were used to synthesize first-strand cDNA for the TCR alpha and beta chains. To control for contamination, every cDNA library carried two barcodes: a SMART-Mk sample barcode plus Illumina barcodes. TruSeq adapter sequences, together with Illumina sample barcodes, were added in two successive PCR steps. TCR alpha and beta cDNA libraries were sequenced on the Illumina HiSeq platform with custom primers. Processing in the source paper ran as follows. Unique molecular identifiers were extracted from raw reads with MiGEC, and CDR3 positions were determined with MiXCR. For each individual, recombination models were inferred using an EM algorithm with the repgenHMM and IGoR tools. Shared clonotype analysis was performed with the tcR package in R, normalizing sharing by the product of cloneset sizes. Out-of-frame nonproductive sequences were analyzed to study raw recombination free of thymic and clonal selection effects. TCRdb handled the public reads itself, with Q25 trimming in fastp and clone calling in MiXCR, and kept productive beta chains. CDR3 protein duplicates are merged, each entry listing the most common genes and DNA. For this entry, the V and J calls and clone size follow TCRdb and not the study's own pipeline. Present in this sample are about 250,000 distinct CDR3 sequences, roughly 7.5% of which were seen just once. Of the sample, more than 5% is held by the ten largest clones.

On this clonotype: This clone's antigen is unknown. No base qualities exist here, and no much larger clone lies one base off it.

The sample was also reused in another study, on yellow fever vaccine responses in identical twins. The second study, in turn, reports: The T cell response to vaccination in identical twins was reported by the authors to appear partly convergent and partly personalized. In the study, vaccine-responding T cell clones were precisely tracked in identical twins.

The chain is assembled from TRBV12-5 and TRBJ2-1; the D call is possibly TRBD1 or TRBD2, each sharing 5 bases. The receptor was isolated from a woman aged 18-35 years in good health. Sequencing was done on a sample of CD8+ T cells sorted from blood. CDR3 region: CASGLAPSGPTPSYNEQFF. The DNA sequence is given as TGTGCTAGTGGTTTGGCCCCTTCGGGACCTACGCCCTCCTACAATGAGCAGTTCTTC.